This T cell receptor beta chain was sequenced for a study of OX40 agonist ivuxolimab in advanced cancers. On this clone itself: No antigen is known for it.

Assay used: immunoSEQ multiplex PCR; TCRdb lists only in-frame clones, some missing. The top ten clones hold approximately 0.6% of a sample with approximately 66,000 clones, around 88% of them seen once. Study-wide results and limits: Both blood CD4+ and CD8+ T cells showed clonal growth by week 6 at 0.1 to 3.0 mg/kg.

Per the germline V gene, CDR1 is SGHRS and CDR2 is YFSETQ. The junction had 7 bases not matched to a gene; V was cut back by 5 bases and J by 8 bases. CDR3 length: 15 amino acids. The specimen comprised CD4+ or CD8+ T cells sorted from blood, sampled in a trial of the OX40 agonist ivuxolimab. The origin of this receptor is an adult with an advanced solid tumor such as melanoma, head and neck, liver or kidney cancer. The gene calls are TRBV5-1 and TRBJ1-6, with 10 bases fitting TRBD1. Written as DNA, the CDR3 is TGCGCCAGCAGGTTTTCCGGGACAGGGGATTCACCCCTCCACTTT. Translating gives CASRFSGTGDSPLHF. Full variable domain (remainder filled in from reference TRBV5-1 and TRBJ1-6): KAGVTQTPRYLIKTRGQQVTLSCSPISGHRSVSWYQQTPGQGLQFLFEYFSETQRNKGNFPGRFSGRQFSNSRSEMNVSTLELGDSALYLCASRFSGTGDSPLHFGNGTRLTVT.